This note documents a single T cell receptor (beta chain) sequence. In the authors' methods: Nucleated cell counts were estimated from reference gene primer amplification. Produced via immunoSEQ multiplex PCR; TCRdb's table is partial and in-frame only. For V, J and clone size, that table is used; D and trimming come from the DNA. Of about 330,000 clones in the sample, about 88% were seen once. This entry is derived from a study of blood T cell repertoires in COVID-19. Study details: From the United States, Italy and Spain came samples of acute and convalescent COVID-19.

Per the germline V gene, CDR1 is SGHNT and CDR2 is YYREEE (reference sequence). V shed 0 bases and J 1 base; nucleotides not matched to a gene: 4. CDR3 length equals 16 residues. The rearrangement uses TRBV5-4 and TRBJ2-3; TRBD2 matches 8 bases. This clonotype was obtained from a woman under 40 who had recovered from COVID-19. Sequencing was done on a sample of PBMCs or T cells enriched from blood (not recorded which). CDR3 sequence: CASSLAGGAGTDTQYF. The DNA of the CDR3 is TGTGCCAGCAGCTTGGCCGGGGGGGCCGGCACAGATACGCAGTATTTT.